The sequence of this T cell receptor (beta chain) was determined in a study of T cells in localized non-small cell lung cancer (TCRdb year 2020). In terms of the full investigation: Comparing tumors with uninvolved tumor-adjacent lungs, the study looked at the T cell repertoires of hundreds of patients with early-stage NSCLC. The cohort was made up of 200 to 250 treatment-naive NSCLC patients whose localized lung tumors had been resected. Of the NSCLC patients, about 130 were male and approximately 99 were female, and the mean age was approximately 69 years.

The germline V gene supplies CDR1 MNHEY and CDR2 SVGAGI. A distance of 14 bases separates the germline ends of V and J, which lose 5 bases and 3 bases respectively. The CDR3 holds 15 amino acids from the cysteine to the phenylalanine. The CDR3 DNA has 45 bases and is translated from base 1. What the research found in general, with its limitations: Because multi-region sequencing of the tumors was not done, intratumor heterogeneity could not be ruled out. A median of about 53 of the top 100 tumor clones were detected in paired uninvolved adjacent lung, and some 30 of these tumor clones were also found among the top 100 clones of the paired uninvolved adjacent lung. Because of the exploratory design, TCR variables were selected using unadjusted p-values without false-discovery rate correction. The highest T cell clonality was observed in uninvolved tumor-adjacent lung, where clonality exceeded that of tumor, suggesting that antigenic responses were more focused in uninvolved tumor-adjacent lung. Higher blood T cell density associated with longer overall survival, while higher adjacent-lung clonality associated with shorter survival.

At diagnosis, tumor, uninvolved tumor-adjacent lung and peripheral blood were collected and then preserved as a mix of FFPE and fresh-frozen material. For TCR repertoire profiling, blood samples were analyzed in the form of peripheral blood mononuclear cells. The immunoSEQ Assay was used to sequence TCR beta CDR3 regions from DNA. In the source study's methods: To compute T cell density, TCR beta template counts were normalized to usable DNA, which was estimated by amplifying housekeeping genes. Using the preseqR package, richness was estimated by extrapolating to 120,000 templates for tissue samples and 400,000 templates for PBMC samples. Clonality was defined as one minus Pielou's evenness. Tissue-enriched TCRs were identified through differential abundance testing performed on productive amino-acid clonotypes, with a minimum total count of 5 and an alpha of 0.1. Repertoire overlap between compartments was quantified with the Jaccard Index and Morisita Overlap Index. GLIPH grouped TCR beta CDR3s together with public tetramer-defined viral CDR3s, and a viral motif had to include at least three viral sequences and show V-gene enrichment. Drawn from immuneACCESS, this table holds only the in-frame rearrangements with V and J called that TCRdb kept. Clones are partly lost; checked studies trace under half to an unresolved V gene and leave the rest unexplained. The V and J calls and clone size were taken over from that table, and D and trimming were inferred from the DNA. The sample table shows tens of thousands of clones, and roughly nine tenths are seen once. The ten most abundant clones make up 0.9% to 1.4% of the sample.

Concerning this clone itself: Its antigen is not yet known. No base quality values were provided; no much bigger clone lies one nucleotide off.

The rearranged chain carries TRBV6-5 and TRBJ1-5; the D segment could be TRBD1, given 6 matching bases. This specimen consisted of peripheral blood, obtained before any cancer treatment. This clonotype was obtained from a woman aged 35-75 years with stage I lung adenocarcinoma. CDR3 region: CASSRGQGPNQPQHF. The nucleotides are TGTGCCAGCAGTCGGGGGCAGGGCCCCAATCAGCCCCAGCATTTT.